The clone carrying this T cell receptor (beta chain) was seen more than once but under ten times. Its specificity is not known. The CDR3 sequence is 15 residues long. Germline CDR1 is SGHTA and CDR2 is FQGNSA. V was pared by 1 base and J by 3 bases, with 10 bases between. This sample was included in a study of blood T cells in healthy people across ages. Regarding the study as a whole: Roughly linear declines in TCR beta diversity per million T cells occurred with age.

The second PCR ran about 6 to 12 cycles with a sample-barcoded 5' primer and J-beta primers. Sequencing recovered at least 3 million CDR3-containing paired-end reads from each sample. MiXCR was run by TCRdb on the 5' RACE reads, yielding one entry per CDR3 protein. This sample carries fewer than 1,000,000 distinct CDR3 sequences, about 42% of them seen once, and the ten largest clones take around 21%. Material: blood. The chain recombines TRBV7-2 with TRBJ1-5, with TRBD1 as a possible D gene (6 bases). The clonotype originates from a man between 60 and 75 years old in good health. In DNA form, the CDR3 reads TGTGCCAGCAGCTTAGGAGGGGGGCACAATCAGCCCCAGCATTTT. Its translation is CASSLGGGHNQPQHF.